This TCR beta chain is from a study of Ad26.COV2.S vaccination and SARS-CoV-2 variants (dated by TCRdb to the early 2020s). A note on the overall study: Vaccine-arm donors were drawn from COV1001, a multicentre, randomized, double-blind, placebo-controlled phase I-IIa trial of Ad26.COV2.S in healthy adults. The specificity and breadth of SARS-CoV-2-reactive T cell receptors after Ad26.COV2.S vaccination were assessed by TCRbeta repertoire sequencing. Ad26.COV2.S was administered intramuscularly at a dose of 5x10^10 or 1x10^11 viral particles, either as one shot or as two shots given 56 days apart. A total of around 32 samples were included in the TCR-sequenced set, comprising around 19 Ad26.COV2.S vaccine recipients, 5 placebo recipients and 8 SARS-CoV-2 convalescent individuals. Investigators did not know the trial group allocation while performing experiments and assessing outcomes. Trial participants were randomized into five groups of five: low-dose or high-dose Ad26.COV2.S given once or twice, or placebo on both occasions.

Paper-wide results and their limitations: The study was not powered to compare responses between vaccine doses or regimens. According to the authors, total T cell responses may have been underestimated by the TCR breadth and depth analyses. After vaccination, spike-specific CD8+ and CD4+ T cell responses were reported to show substantial breadth. Higher spike-specific TCR breadth was observed in Ad26.COV2.S recipients than in placebo recipients (P = 0.0014). Comparable non-spike TCR breadth was observed between vaccine and placebo recipients, consistent with only spike being contained in the vaccine.

The immunoSEQ Assay was used to sequence TCRbeta CDR3 regions. After extraction, genomic DNA underwent amplification by bias-controlled multiplex PCR, followed by high-throughput sequencing. Under the source paper's analysis protocol: Collapsing and filtering of sequences were performed to quantify the absolute abundance of each unique TCRbeta CDR3 region. T cell fraction was estimated by normalizing TCRbeta template counts to usable DNA, which was measured by amplifying reference genes present in all nucleated cells. Repertoire TCRs were annotated as SARS-CoV-2-specific by exact matching of V gene, CDR3 amino acid sequence and J gene to a known reactive TCR set. MIRA supplied the reference SARS-CoV-2 TCR set, which was filtered for enrichment in COVID-19-positive ImmuneCODE repertoires so that public or cross-reactive TCRs were removed. Using the MIRA antigens, annotated TCRs were further analysed by specific ORF or by position within an ORF. Breadth was defined as annotated unique rearrangements over total unique productive rearrangements; depth was the summed frequency of those rearrangements. Two-sided Wilcoxon rank-sum tests were applied when comparing TCR breadth between groups. The table comes from immuneACCESS by way of TCRdb, which keeps in-frame sequences with V and J called. Part of the clones is missing from these tables; in studies checked, under half for an unresolved V gene and the rest for unknown reasons. Clone size and V and J calls were adopted from that table, with D and trimming inferred from the DNA. This sample lists roughly 330,000 clones; 85% to 90% were detected once. About 5% of the sample is in the top ten clones.

Reading the germline V gene gives CDR1 SNHLY and CDR2 FYNNEI. V loses 3 bases at its end and J loses 9 bases; junction bases beyond the gene matches: 6. The CDR3 measures 14 amino acids from cysteine to phenylalanine. Left in the record is the CDR3 DNA by itself, 42 bases read in frame from the first base. The treatment or condition label, as the study defines it: 15 to 20 received Ad26.COV2.S at low or high dose, single or two shots; 5 received placebo; per-sample allocation not given. Repertoires of vaccine and placebo recipients were sequenced from samples collected on day 63 after the first injection. Cohort 1b enrolled about 25 adults aged 18-55 years at a single site in Boston, USA, between 29 July and 7 August 2020. Ad26.COV2.S was a replication-incompetent adenovirus type 26 vector that expressed a prefusion-stabilized SARS-CoV-2 spike protein derived from the original Wuhan strain. As regards this clone: This clone's antigen is unknown. Nothing much larger sits one base from this clone, and base qualities are not available.

The sample in question was peripheral blood, obtained in a trial of Ad26.COV2.S vaccine versus placebo. The receptor chain draws on TRBV2 and TRBJ1-2, with TRBD1 matching 11 junction bases. This TCR was recovered from a person aged 18 to 59 who received the Ad26.COV2.S COVID-19 vaccine or a placebo. The CDR3 protein sequence reads: CASSDRTGGGSYTF. The nucleotide sequence reads as follows: TGTGCCAGCAGTGATCGGACAGGGGGCGGGAGCTACACCTTC.